Here is one TCR beta chain with its context. TCRdb's copy holds only in-frame clones and misses some; the assay was immunoSEQ multiplex PCR. The sample includes thousands of clones, about 75% seen only once; the top ten take roughly 6.5%. Tumor tissue was taken before any definitive surgery or chemotherapy was given. The germline V gene has CDR1 SGHRS and CDR2 YFSETQ. Trimming pared 4 bases from V and 3 bases from J, leaving 22 bases between. This CDR3 contains 17 residues. These data are taken from a study of high-grade serous ovarian cancer treatment subgroups. The gene calls are TRBV5-1 and TRBJ1-1; no definite D call. The clonotype comes from a human donor with high-grade serous ovarian cancer. Input material: tumor tissue. CDR3 bases: TGCGCCAGCAGCCCCACCATGGGCTCTACGCTGGACACTGAAGCTTTCTTT. Amino acid sequence: CASSPTMGSTLDTEAFF.